This note documents a single T cell receptor (beta chain) sequence. Germline CDR1 and CDR2: LNHNV and YYDKDF (reference sequence). This CDR3 has 16 residues. V shed 5 bases, J shed 3 bases, and the junction held 11 bases outside the gene matches. The entry originates in a study of shared clonotypes between healthy human individuals. Background on the study: The study used three CD4 naive, three CD4 memory, two CD8 naive and one CD8 memory plate per donor.

TCRdb's copy holds only in-frame clones and misses some; the assay was immunoSEQ multiplex PCR. The table shows approximately 840,000 clones, with 96% occurring only once. Only CD45RO-negative cells positively selected for CCR7 counted as naive CD8 cells, so terminally differentiated effector memory CD45RA+ cells were excluded. This TCR came from a man aged 25 to 40 in good health. The chain recombines TRBV15 with TRBJ2-7; TRBD2 aligns across 9 bases. Sequencing input: naive CD8+ T cells sorted from blood. The CDR3 protein is CATSAGVASGIYEQYF. In DNA, the CDR3 is TGTGCCACCAGCGCGGGGGTAGCTAGCGGGATCTACGAGCAGTACTTC.